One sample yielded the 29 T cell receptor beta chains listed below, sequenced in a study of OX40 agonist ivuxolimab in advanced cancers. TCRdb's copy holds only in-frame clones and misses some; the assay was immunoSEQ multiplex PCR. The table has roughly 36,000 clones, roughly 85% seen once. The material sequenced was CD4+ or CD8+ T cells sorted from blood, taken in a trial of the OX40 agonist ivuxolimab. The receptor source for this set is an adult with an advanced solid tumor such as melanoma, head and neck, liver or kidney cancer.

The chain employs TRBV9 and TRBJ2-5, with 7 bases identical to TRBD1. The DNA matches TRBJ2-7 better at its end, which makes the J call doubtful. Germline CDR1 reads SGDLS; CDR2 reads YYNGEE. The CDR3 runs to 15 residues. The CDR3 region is CASSVESGTVYEQYF. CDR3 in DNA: TGTGCCAGCAGCGTAGAATCCGGGACAGTATACGAGCAGTACTTC.

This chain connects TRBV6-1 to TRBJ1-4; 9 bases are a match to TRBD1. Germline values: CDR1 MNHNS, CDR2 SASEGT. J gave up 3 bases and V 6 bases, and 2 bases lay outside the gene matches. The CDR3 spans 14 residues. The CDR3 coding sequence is TGTGCCAGCAGACAGGGGGCATCTAATGAAAAACTGTTTTTT. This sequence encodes CASRQGASNEKLFF.

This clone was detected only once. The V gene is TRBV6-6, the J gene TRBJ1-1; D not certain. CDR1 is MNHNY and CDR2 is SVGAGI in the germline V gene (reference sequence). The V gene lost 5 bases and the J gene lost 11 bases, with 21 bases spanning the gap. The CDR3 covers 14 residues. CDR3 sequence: CASSLDAFGKLAFF. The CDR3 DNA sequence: TGTGCCAGCAGTCTGGACGCTTTCGGGAAATTGGCTTTCTTT.

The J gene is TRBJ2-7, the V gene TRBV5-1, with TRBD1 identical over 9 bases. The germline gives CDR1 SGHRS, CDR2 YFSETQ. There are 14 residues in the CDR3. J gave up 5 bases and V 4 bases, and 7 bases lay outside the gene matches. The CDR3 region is CASSAGQGRDEQYF. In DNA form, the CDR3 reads TGCGCCAGCAGCGCGGGACAGGGACGGGACGAGCAGTACTTC.

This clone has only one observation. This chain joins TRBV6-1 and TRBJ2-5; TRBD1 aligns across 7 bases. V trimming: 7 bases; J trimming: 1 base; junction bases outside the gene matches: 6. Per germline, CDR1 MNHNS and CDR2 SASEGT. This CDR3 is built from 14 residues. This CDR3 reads CASTTGTVQETQYF. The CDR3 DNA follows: TGTGCCAGCACCACCGGGACAGTCCAAGAGACCCAGTACTTC.

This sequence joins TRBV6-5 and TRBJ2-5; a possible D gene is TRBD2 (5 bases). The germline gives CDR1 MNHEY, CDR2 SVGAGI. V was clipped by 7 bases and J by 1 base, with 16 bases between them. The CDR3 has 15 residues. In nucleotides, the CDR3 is TGTGCCAGCACCCCCCGGGTGGGGAGCCAAGAGACCCAGTACTTC. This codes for CASTPRVGSQETQYF.

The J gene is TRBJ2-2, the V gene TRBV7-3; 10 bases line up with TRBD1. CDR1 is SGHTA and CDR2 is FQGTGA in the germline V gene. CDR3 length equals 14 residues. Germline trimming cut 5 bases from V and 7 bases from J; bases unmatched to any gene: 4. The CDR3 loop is CASSRQGAGGELFF. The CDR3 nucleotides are TGTGCCAGCAGCAGACAGGGGGCCGGCGGGGAGCTGTTTTTT. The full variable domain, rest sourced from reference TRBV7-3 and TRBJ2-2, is GAGVSQTPSNKVTEKGKYVELRCDPISGHTALYWYRQSLGQGPEFLIYFQGTGAADDSGLPNDRFFAVRPEGSVSTLKIQRTERGDSAVYLCASSRQGAGGELFFGEGSRLTVL.

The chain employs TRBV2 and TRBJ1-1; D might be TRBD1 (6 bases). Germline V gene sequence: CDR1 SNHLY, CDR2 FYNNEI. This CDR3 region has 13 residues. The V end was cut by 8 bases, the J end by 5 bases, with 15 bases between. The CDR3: CASSVQGRTEAFF. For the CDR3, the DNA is TGTGCCAGCTCCGTACAGGGACGGACTGAAGCTTTCTTT.

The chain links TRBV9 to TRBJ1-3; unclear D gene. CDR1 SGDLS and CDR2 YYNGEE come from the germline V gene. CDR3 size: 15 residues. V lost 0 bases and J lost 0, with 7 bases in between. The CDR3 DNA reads TGTGCCAGCAGCGTAGGGGCAGCCTCTGGAAACACCATATATTTT. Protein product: CASSVGAASGNTIYF.

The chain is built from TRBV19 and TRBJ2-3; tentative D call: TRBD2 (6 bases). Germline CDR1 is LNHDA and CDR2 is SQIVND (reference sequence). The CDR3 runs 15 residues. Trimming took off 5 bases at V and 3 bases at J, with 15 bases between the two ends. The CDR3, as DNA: TGTGCCAGTAGTGATCAGGGAGGTAGGACAGATACGCAGTATTTT. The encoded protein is CASSDQGGRTDTQYF.

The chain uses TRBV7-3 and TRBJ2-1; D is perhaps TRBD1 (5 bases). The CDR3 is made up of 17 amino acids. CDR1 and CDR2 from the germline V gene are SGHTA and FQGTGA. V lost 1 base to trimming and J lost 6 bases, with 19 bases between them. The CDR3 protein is CASSLMGPINGVNEQFF. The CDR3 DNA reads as TGTGCCAGCAGCTTAATGGGGCCAATCAATGGGGTCAATGAGCAGTTCTTC.

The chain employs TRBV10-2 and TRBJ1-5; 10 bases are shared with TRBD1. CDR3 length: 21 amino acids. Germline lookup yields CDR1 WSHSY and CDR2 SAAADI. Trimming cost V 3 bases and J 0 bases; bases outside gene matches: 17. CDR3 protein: CASSETPSAWTGGNSNQPQHF. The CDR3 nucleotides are TGCGCCAGCAGTGAAACCCCTTCCGCCTGGACAGGGGGGAATAGCAATCAGCCCCAGCATTTT.

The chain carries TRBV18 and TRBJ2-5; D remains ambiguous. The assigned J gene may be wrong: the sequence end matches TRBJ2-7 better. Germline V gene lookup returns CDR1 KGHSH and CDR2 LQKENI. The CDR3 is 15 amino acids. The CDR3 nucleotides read TGTGCCAGCTCACCACCCCTAGGAAGAACGAACGAGCAGTACTTC. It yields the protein CASSPPLGRTNEQYF.

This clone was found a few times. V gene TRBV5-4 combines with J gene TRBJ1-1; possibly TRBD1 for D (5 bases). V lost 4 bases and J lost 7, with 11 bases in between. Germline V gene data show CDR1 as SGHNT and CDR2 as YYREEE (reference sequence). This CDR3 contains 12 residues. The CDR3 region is CASSLDIGEAFF. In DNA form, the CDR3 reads TGTGCCAGCAGCCTGGACATTGGTGAAGCTTTCTTT.

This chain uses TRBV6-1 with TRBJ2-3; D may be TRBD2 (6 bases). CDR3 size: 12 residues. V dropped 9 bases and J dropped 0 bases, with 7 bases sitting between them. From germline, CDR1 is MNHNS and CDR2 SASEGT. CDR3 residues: CASSGSTDTQYF. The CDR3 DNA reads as TGTGCCAGTAGCGGTAGCACAGATACGCAGTATTTT.

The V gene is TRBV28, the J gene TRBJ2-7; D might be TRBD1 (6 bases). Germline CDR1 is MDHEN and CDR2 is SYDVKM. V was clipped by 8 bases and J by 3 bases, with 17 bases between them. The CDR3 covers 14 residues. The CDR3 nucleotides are TGTGCCAGCGAGGGACACAACCCGAACTACGAGCAGTACTTC. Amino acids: CASEGHNPNYEQYF.

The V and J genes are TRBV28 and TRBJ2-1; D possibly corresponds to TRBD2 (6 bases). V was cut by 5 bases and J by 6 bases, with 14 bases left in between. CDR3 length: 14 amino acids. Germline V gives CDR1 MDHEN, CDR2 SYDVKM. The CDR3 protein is CASSPPGDPNEQFF. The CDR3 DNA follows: TGTGCCAGCAGTCCCCCGGGAGACCCCAATGAGCAGTTCTTC.

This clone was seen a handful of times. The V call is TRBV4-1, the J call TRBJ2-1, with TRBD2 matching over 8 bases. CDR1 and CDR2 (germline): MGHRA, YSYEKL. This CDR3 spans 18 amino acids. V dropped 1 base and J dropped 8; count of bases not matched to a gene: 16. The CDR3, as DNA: TGCGCCAGCAGCCAAGGGGGCGGTAGGCGGGGGGCGGGGGATGAGCAGTTCTTC. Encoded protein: CASSQGGGRRGAGDEQFF.

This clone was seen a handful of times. The CDR3 bases are TGTGCCACCAGCAGAGATCCAGGGCTTCTTTCTGAAGCTTTCTTT. Translating gives CATSRDPGLLSEAFF. The chain links TRBV15 to TRBJ1-1, with D possibly TRBD1 on 5 matching bases. This CDR3 has 15 residues. Trimming left V 0 bases short and J 6 bases short, with 14 bases between. The germline V gene has CDR1 LNHNV and CDR2 YYDKDF (reference sequence).

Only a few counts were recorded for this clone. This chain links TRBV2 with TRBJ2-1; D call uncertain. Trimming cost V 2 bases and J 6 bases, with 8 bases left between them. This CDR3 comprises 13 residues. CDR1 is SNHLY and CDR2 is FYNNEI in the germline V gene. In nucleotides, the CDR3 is TGTGCCAGCAGTGAAAGTAGGGTCAATGAGCAGTTCTTC. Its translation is CASSESRVNEQFF.

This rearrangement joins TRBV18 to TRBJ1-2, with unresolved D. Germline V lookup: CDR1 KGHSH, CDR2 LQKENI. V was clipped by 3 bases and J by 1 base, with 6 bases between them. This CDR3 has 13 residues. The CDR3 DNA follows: TGTGCCAGCTCACCCCCGGATAACTATGGCTACACCTTC. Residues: CASSPPDNYGYTF.

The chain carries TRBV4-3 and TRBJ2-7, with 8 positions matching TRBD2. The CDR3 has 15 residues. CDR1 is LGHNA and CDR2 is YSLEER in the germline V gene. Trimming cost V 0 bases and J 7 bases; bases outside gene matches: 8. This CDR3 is CASSQEWRGAREQYF. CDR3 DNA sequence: TGCGCCAGCAGCCAAGAATGGCGGGGGGCCAGGGAGCAGTACTTC.

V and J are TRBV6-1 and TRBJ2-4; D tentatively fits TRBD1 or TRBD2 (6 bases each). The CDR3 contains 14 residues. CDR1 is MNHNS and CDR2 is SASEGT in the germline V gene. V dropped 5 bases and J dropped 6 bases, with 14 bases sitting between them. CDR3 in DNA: TGTGCCAGCAGTACCGGGGGCGGACGAAACATTCAGTACTTC. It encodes CASSTGGGRNIQYF.

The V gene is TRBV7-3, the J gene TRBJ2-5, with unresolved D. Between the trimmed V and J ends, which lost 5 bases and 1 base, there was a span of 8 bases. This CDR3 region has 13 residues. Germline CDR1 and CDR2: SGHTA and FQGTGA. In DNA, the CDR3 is TGTGCCAGCAGCCCCGGACCCCAAGAGACCCAGTACTTC. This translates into CASSPGPQETQYF.

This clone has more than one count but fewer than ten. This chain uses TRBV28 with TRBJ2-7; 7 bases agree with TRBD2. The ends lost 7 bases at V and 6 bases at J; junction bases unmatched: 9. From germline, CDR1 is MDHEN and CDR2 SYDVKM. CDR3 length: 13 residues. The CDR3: CASTGTMSIEQYF. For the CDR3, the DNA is TGTGCCAGCACCGGGACTATGTCTATCGAGCAGTACTTC.

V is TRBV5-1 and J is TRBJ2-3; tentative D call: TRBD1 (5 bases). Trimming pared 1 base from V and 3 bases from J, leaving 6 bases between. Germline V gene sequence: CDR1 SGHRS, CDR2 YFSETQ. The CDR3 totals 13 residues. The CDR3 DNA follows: TGCGCCAGCAGCTTGCCAGGGACAGATACGCAGTATTTT. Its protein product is CASSLPGTDTQYF.

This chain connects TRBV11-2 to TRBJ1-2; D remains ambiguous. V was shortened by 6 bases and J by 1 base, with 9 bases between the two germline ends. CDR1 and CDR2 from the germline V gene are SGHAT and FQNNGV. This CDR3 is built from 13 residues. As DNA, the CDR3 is TGTGCCAGCAGTCTCGGGATTAACTATGGCTACACCTTC. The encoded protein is CASSLGINYGYTF.

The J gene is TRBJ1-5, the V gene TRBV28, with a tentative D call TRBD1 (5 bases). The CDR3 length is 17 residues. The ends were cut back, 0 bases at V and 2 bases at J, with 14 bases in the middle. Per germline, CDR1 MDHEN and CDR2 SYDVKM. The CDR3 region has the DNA TGTGCCAGCAGTTTATGGATTAGGGGTCGGGGCAATCAGCCCCAGCATTTT. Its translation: CASSLWIRGRGNQPQHF.

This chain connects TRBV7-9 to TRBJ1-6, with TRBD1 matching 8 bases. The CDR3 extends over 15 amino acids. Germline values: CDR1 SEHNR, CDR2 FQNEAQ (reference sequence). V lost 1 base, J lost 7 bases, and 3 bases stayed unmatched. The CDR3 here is CASSLVGQENSPLHF. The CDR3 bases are TGTGCCAGCAGCTTAGTGGGACAGGAAAATTCACCCCTCCACTTT.